This T cell receptor beta chain was documented in a study of shared clonotypes between healthy human individuals. General observations from the study: Sharing across four donors was highest in naive CD4 (roughly 5%) and lowest in memory CD8 (approximately 0.4%).

The naive CD8 fraction comprised CD45RO-negative cells positively selected for CCR7 and excluded terminally differentiated effector memory CD45RA+ cells. A word on this clone: Its matching antigen is unknown.

Sequencing used immunoSEQ multiplex PCR; TCRdb keeps in-frame clones, though not all of them. This table holds about 2.1 million clones, around 93% found once. In germline, CDR1 is MNHEY, CDR2 SMNVEV (reference sequence). V dropped 0 bases and J dropped 8 bases, with 10 bases sitting between them. This CDR3 comprises 13 residues. The sequence derives from a man younger than 35 in good health. Some clones in this sample may be carry-over from other donors' samples. V gene TRBV27 combines with J gene TRBJ1-1; D gene uncertain. Specimen: naive CD8+ T cells from PBMCs. The CDR3, as DNA: TGTGCCAGCAGTTTATCGCAGTTGGGGGAAGCTTTCTTT. Amino acid sequence: CASSLSQLGEAFF.